This T cell receptor beta chain was captured by sequencing in a study of vaccination and CD4 T cells after COVID-19. This clonotype was counted a single time. Its target is unknown. The study sequenced cultured CD4+ T cell DNA using the Oncomine TCR Beta short-read assay. TCRdb used MiXCR to reprocess the PCR reads, holding one entry per CDR3 protein. The sample lists roughly 25,000 distinct CDR3 sequences, around 30% occurring once. Germline values: CDR1 SEHNR, CDR2 FQNEAQ (reference sequence). The CDR3 contains 17 residues. J lost 5 bases, V lost 3 bases, and 12 bases had no gene match. Time point meaning: late sampling 161 to 241 days after vaccination in a few convalescent patients. Treatment denoted: approximately nine-day PBMC culture with coronavirus spike peptide pools or control peptides (ViraFEST assay).

The rearrangement links TRBV7-9 to TRBJ2-7, with 11 bases matching TRBD2. Sequences were derived from CD4+ T cells from blood, cultured in vitro, sampled about 7 months after SARS-CoV-2 vaccination. This TCR derives from a human donor who had recovered from COVID-19. The CDR3 bases are TGTGCCAGCAGCTTTTTTTGGGGGTTAGCGGGAGGGGACGAGCAGTACTTC. It codes for CASSFFWGLAGGDEQYF.